Presented here are 11 T cell receptor beta chains from one specimen sequenced in a study of blood T cells in healthy people across ages. Then a second PCR, running about 6 to 12 cycles, was carried out with a sample-barcoded 5' primer and a J-beta primer mix. Using its own MiXCR run on the 5' RACE reads, TCRdb lists one record per CDR3 protein. In the table there are about 1 million distinct CDR3 sequences, approximately 25% of which are singletons. The sample was also linked to a second study, of T cells of mothers and their children.

Material for sequencing was blood. The receptor set was obtained from a girl under 10 years old in good health.

This clonotype was counted between two and nine times. J is TRBJ2-6 and V is TRBV24-1; D is perhaps TRBD1 or TRBD2 (5 bases each). This CDR3 spans 14 amino acids. Germline assignment: CDR1 KGHDR and CDR2 SFDVKD. Trimming removed 8 bases at V and 0 bases at J, with 7 bases between. The CDR3 sequence is CATKGSSGANVLTF. The CDR3 region has the DNA TGTGCCACCAAGGGGAGCTCTGGGGCCAACGTCCTGACTTTC.

In its sample, this clonotype was seen many times. V gene TRBV5-1 combines with J gene TRBJ1-6, with TRBD1 matching 8 bases. The CDR3 consists of 15 residues. The V gene's germline CDR1 is SGHRS and CDR2 YFSETQ. Trimming at V came to 4 bases and at J to 8 bases, leaving 8 bases not matched to a gene. The CDR3 region has the DNA TGCGCCAGCAGCGAATCAGGGGGCATGTATTCACCCCTCCACTTT. This gives the protein CASSESGGMYSPLHF.

This sequence joins TRBV18 and TRBJ1-4; the D gene is possibly TRBD1 (6 bases). Per germline, CDR1 KGHSH and CDR2 LQKENI. Trimming took off 4 bases at V and 8 bases at J, with 14 bases between the two ends. CDR3 size: 14 residues. As DNA, the CDR3 is TGTGCCAGCTCACGAGGACAGCCCAGCGAAAAACTGTTTTTT. Protein product: CASSRGQPSEKLFF.

This clonotype was seen ten or more times. The CDR3 nucleotides read TGCGCCAGCAGCTTGGACAGGGGGCCTGGAAACACCATATATTTT. Translated: CASSLDRGPGNTIYF. The genes are TRBV5-1 and TRBJ1-3; 9 bases match TRBD1. CDR1 and CDR2 from the germline V gene are SGHRS and YFSETQ. The trim removed 0 bases at V and 2 bases at J, leaving 0 bases unmatched. The CDR3 is 15 amino acids.

This clonotype occurred a few times. The chain links TRBV9 to TRBJ2-3; 9 bases fit TRBD2. With 4 bases clipped from V and 2 bases from J, the junction kept 5 bases outside the gene matches. Germline V lookup: CDR1 SGDLS, CDR2 YYNGEE. This CDR3 comprises 15 residues. The DNA for the CDR3 is TGTGCCAGCAGCCCTAGCGGGACCGTCACAGATACGCAGTATTTT. Translated, it gives CASSPSGTVTDTQYF.

The V gene is TRBV7-9, the J gene TRBJ2-2, with TRBD1 matching 8 bases. V lost 3 bases, J lost 5 bases, and 5 bases stayed unmatched. The CDR3 spans 15 residues. From germline, CDR1 is SEHNR and CDR2 FQNEAQ (reference sequence). This chain's CDR3 is CASSFGQGATGELFF. The CDR3 coding sequence is TGTGCCAGCAGCTTCGGGCAGGGGGCTACCGGGGAGCTGTTTTTT. Complete variable domain (other parts from reference TRBV7-9 and TRBJ2-2): DTGVSQNPRHKITKRGQNVTFRCDPISEHNRLYWYRQTLGQGPEFLTYFQNEAQLEKSRLLSDRFSAERPKGSFSTLEIQRTEQGDSAMYLCASSFGQGATGELFFGEGSRLTVL.

This clonotype has only a few counts. The V and J genes are TRBV20-1 and TRBJ2-3, with D possibly TRBD1 on 5 matching bases. The CDR3 runs to 12 residues. Germline V lookup: CDR1 DFQATT, CDR2 SNEGSKA (reference sequence). Deletions cut 7 bases from V and 1 base from J, with 9 bases between. DNA of the CDR3: TGCAGTGTCAGGGTGGGCACAGATACGCAGTATTTT. It encodes CSVRVGTDTQYF.

The rearrangement links TRBV9 to TRBJ2-5, with no clear D. The V gene's germline CDR1 is SGDLS and CDR2 YYNGEE. The CDR3 totals 13 residues. Trimming removed 3 bases from V and 5 bases from J, with 11 bases in between. The CDR3 DNA sequence: TGTGCCAGCAGCGCGAATATGGCTGAGACCCAGTACTTC. This encodes CASSANMAETQYF.

This sequence joins TRBV10-3 and TRBJ1-2, with D uncertain. The germline CDR1 and CDR2 sequences are ENHRY and SYGVKD. With 6 bases removed from V and 1 base from J, the gap between germline ends came to 6 bases. The CDR3 runs 12 residues. This chain's CDR3 is CAISTDNYGYTF. The CDR3 nucleotides are TGTGCCATCAGCACAGATAACTATGGCTACACCTTC.

The chain has TRBV5-5 and TRBJ2-3; 10 nucleotides agree with TRBD2. Per the germline V gene, CDR1 is SGHKS and CDR2 is YYEKEE (reference sequence). J was trimmed by 7 bases and V by 3 bases; bases with no gene match: 11. The CDR3 loop spans 16 amino acids. The CDR3 DNA reads as TGTGCCAGCAGCTCTTTAGCGGGGGGAGTCCGTAATACGCAGTATTTT. Translation gives CASSSLAGGVRNTQYF.

The chain has TRBV4-2 and TRBJ2-1; 10 nucleotides align to TRBD2. From germline, CDR1 is LGHNA and CDR2 YNFKEQ. This CDR3 has 15 residues. Trimming took 7 bases from V and 7 from J; bases not matched to a gene: 10. The CDR3 spells CASTTLAGGGNEQFF. CDR3 DNA: TGTGCCAGCACGACCTTAGCGGGGGGCGGGAATGAGCAGTTCTTC.